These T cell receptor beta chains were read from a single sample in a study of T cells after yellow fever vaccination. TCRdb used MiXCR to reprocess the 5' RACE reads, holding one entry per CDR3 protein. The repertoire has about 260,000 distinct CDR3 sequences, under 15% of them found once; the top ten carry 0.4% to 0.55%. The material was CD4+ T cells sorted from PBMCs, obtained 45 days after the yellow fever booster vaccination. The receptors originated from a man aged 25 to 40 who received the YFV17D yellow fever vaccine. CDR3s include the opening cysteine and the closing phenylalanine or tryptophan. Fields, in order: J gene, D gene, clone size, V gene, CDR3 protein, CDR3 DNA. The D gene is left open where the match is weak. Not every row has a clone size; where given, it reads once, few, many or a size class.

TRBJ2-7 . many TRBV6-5 CASSYRDTDYEQYF TGTGCCAGCAGTTACAGGGACACCGACTACGAGCAGTACTTC
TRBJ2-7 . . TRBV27 CASSPMMGEQYF TGTGCCAGCAGTCCAATGATGGGCGAGCAGTACTTC
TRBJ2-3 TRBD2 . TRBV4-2 CASRNLGLAGGSSTDTQYF TGTGCCAGCAGGAATCTGGGCCTAGCGGGAGGTTCTAGCACAGATACGCAGTATTTT
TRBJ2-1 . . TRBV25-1 CASSEPGVHEQFF TGTGCCAGCAGTGAACCCGGGGTGCATGAGCAGTTCTTC
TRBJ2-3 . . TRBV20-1 CSAVQGFGTDTQYF TGCAGTGCTGTTCAAGGCTTCGGCACAGATACGCAGTATTTT
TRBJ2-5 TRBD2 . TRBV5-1 CASSFTLAGGYQETQYF TGCGCCAGCAGCTTTACTCTAGCGGGAGGATACCAAGAGACCCAGTACTTC
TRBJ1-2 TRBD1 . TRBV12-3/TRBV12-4 CASSLDRGIGYTF TGTGCCAGCAGTTTGGACAGGGGAATCGGCTACACCTTC
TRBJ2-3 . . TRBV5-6 CASTAAGQTSTDTQYF TGTGCCAGCACGGCCGCCGGACAGACTAGCACAGATACGCAGTATTTT
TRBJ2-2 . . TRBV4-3 CASSQDNTGELFF TGCGCCAGCAGCCAAGATAACACCGGGGAGCTGTTTTTT
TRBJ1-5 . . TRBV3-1 CASSQAQNQPQHF TGTGCCAGCAGCCAAGCTCAGAATCAGCCCCAGCATTTT
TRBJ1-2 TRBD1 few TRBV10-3 CAISESGRTGAYTF TGTGCCATCAGTGAGTCGGGAAGGACAGGGGCCTACACCTTC